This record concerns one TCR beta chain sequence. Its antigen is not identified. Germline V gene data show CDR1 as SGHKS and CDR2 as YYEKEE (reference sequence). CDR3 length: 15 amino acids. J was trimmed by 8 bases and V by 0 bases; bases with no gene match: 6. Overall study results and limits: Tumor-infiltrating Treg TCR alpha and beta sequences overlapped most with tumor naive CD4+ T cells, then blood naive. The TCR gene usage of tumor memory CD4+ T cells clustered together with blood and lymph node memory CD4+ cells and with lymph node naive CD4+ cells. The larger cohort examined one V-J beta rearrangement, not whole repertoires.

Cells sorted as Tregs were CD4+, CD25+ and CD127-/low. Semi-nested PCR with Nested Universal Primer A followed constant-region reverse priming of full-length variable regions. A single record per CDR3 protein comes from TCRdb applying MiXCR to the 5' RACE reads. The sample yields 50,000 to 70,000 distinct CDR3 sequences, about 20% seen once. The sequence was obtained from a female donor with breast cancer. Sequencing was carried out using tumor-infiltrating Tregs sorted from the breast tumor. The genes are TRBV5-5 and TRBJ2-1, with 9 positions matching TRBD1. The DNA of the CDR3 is TGTGCCAGCAGCTTGGTAGGGACAGGGACGTATGAGCAGTTCTTC. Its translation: CASSLVGTGTYEQFF.